This T cell receptor beta chain was profiled in a study of immune cell composition in non-small cell lung cancer. Normal lung sampling was at least 3 cm from the tumour, as distant as possible. Template was genomic DNA from frozen, unsorted single-cell suspensions. Trimming removed 3 bases from V and 2 bases from J, with 11 bases in between. The CDR3 length is 14 residues. CDR1 and CDR2 from the germline V gene are SGDLS and YYNGEE. Profiling relied on immunoSEQ multiplex PCR, and the TCRdb table lists in-frame clones only, not all of them. The sample shows 7,500 to 9,000 clones, 60% to 80% of them seen only once. In the case of this clone: What it recognizes is unknown.

Study-level results: Smoking pack-years did not significantly correlate with tumour TCR-beta clonality.

The chain uses TRBV9 and TRBJ1-1; perhaps TRBD1 as D (5 bases). What was sequenced was non-adjacent lung tissue. This TCR derives from a human donor with non-small cell lung cancer. The CDR3 nucleotides are TGTGCCAGCAGCGGGGGACGGGTAAACACTGAAGCTTTCTTT. It yields the protein CASSGGRVNTEAFF. Full variable domain (outside the CDR3, taken from reference TRBV9 and TRBJ1-1): DSGVTQTPKHLITATGQRVTLRCSPRSGDLSVYWYQQSLDQGLQFLIQYYNGEERAKGNILERFSAQQFPDLHSELNLSSLELGDSALYFCASSGGRVNTEAFFGQGTRLTVV.